This TCR beta chain was documented in a study of T cell repertoires in cytomegalovirus infection. Overall study findings and caveats: The study found HLA-C-restricted CMV-specific TCR beta clonotypes dominating the ex vivo response.

This clonotype was found many times. Its antigen is still unknown. TCRdb reanalysed the reads using MiXCR and keeps one entry per CDR3 protein. There are nearly 450,000 distinct CDR3 sequences in the sample; approximately 33% occur only once, and roughly an eighth lies in the top ten. This CDR3 is 13 amino acids long. The junction had 3 bases not matched to a gene; V was cut back by 6 bases and J by 5 bases. Source material: PBMCs. The sequence came from a human donor in good health (CMV status not recorded). Some clones in this sample may be carry-over from other donors' samples. J is TRBJ2-2 and V is TRBV12-3 or TRBV12-4, with TRBD1 matching over 7 bases. CDR3 sequence: CASSSRGTGELFF. The CDR3 nucleotides are TGTGCCAGCAGCTCCAGGGGGACCGGGGAGCTGTTTTTT.